Listed here are 26 T cell receptor beta chains from one sample, sequenced in a study of OX40 agonist ivuxolimab in advanced cancers. Only in-frame clones appear in the TCRdb table, and some are missing; sequencing was by immunoSEQ multiplex PCR. The table shows roughly 56,000 clones, with about 85% occurring only once. Specimen: CD4+ or CD8+ T cells sorted from blood, collected in a trial of the OX40 agonist ivuxolimab. The source is an adult with an advanced solid tumor such as melanoma, head and neck, liver or kidney cancer.

V is TRBV28 and J is TRBJ2-7; 8 bases fit TRBD1. The CDR3 covers 14 residues. Germline V CDR1 and CDR2: MDHEN, SYDVKM. Unmatched junction bases numbered 5, after V lost 3 bases and J lost 4 bases. CDR3: CASSFRGLTYEQYF. The DNA for the CDR3 is TGTGCCAGCAGTTTCAGGGGGCTAACGTACGAGCAGTACTTC.

The V gene is TRBV6-1, the J gene TRBJ1-2; D is uncertain. Germline V gene lookup returns CDR1 MNHNS and CDR2 SASEGT. Trimming cost V 5 bases and J 4 bases, with 8 bases left between them. The CDR3 length is 12 residues. CDR3 coding DNA: TGTGCCAGCAGTAACGACGGCTATGGCTACACCTTC. Its protein product is CASSNDGYGYTF.

This rearrangement joins TRBV30 to TRBJ1-5; D gene ambiguous. The V end was cut by 0 bases, the J end by 0 bases, with 6 bases between. CDR3 length: 14 residues. CDR1 and CDR2 (germline): GTSNPN, SVGIG (reference sequence). The CDR3 bases are TGTGCCTGGAGTGTACCAAATAGCAATCAGCCCCAGCATTTT. Translated, it gives CAWSVPNSNQPQHF.

Only a few counts were recorded for this clone. The CDR3 nucleotides read TGTGCCAGCAGCGTATTGGGCGGGAGCTTTGAGACCCAGTACTTC. This sequence encodes CASSVLGGSFETQYF. The genes are TRBV9 and TRBJ2-5; 7 nucleotides line up with TRBD2. The ends lost 1 base at V and 5 bases at J; junction bases unmatched: 8. This CDR3 has 15 amino acids. Germline CDR1 reads SGDLS; CDR2 reads YYNGEE.

This chain links TRBV11-3 with TRBJ2-1; D uncertain. V lost 2 bases to trimming and J lost 8 bases, with 13 bases between them. CDR1 and CDR2 (germline): SGHNT, YENEEA. The CDR3 has 14 residues. The chain's CDR3 is CASSLSSEFDEQFF. The CDR3 region has the DNA TGTGCCAGCAGCTTATCCTCGGAGTTCGATGAGCAGTTCTTC.

This chain uses TRBV11-2 with TRBJ2-7, with 7 bases that match TRBD1. Losses at the gene ends were 4 bases for V and 2 bases for J; bases not matched to a gene: 2. CDR1 and CDR2 (germline): SGHAT, FQNNGV. The length of the CDR3 is 13 residues. CDR3 loop: CASSYTGAYEQYF. The CDR3 region has the DNA TGTGCCAGCAGCTATACAGGGGCCTACGAGCAGTACTTC.

This clone was picked up one time. The chain joins TRBV5-1 to TRBJ2-5; unclear D gene. Germline V lookup: CDR1 SGHRS, CDR2 YFSETQ. Between the trimmed V and J ends, which lost 3 bases and 2 bases, there was a span of 11 bases. CDR3 length: 14 residues. The CDR3 DNA follows: TGCGCCAGCAGCTGGGTCCTCGAACAAGAGACCCAGTACTTC. It codes for CASSWVLEQETQYF.

This chain connects TRBV18 to TRBJ2-1; TRBD1 is a possible D gene (5 bases). Trimming took off 5 bases at V and 6 bases at J, with 11 bases between the two ends. This CDR3 contains 13 residues. Per the germline V gene, CDR1 is KGHSH and CDR2 is LQKENI. CDR3 sequence (DNA): TGTGCCAGCTCATTGGGGCATATCAATGAGCAGTTCTTC. It specifies CASSLGHINEQFF.

The J gene is TRBJ2-6, the V gene TRBV6-6; D is possibly TRBD1 or TRBD2 (5 bases each). The CDR3 totals 16 residues. With 6 bases removed from V and 0 bases from J, the gap between germline ends came to 12 bases. CDR1 and CDR2 from the germline V gene are MNHNY and SVGAGI (reference sequence). The CDR3 loop reads CASRIGTGSGANVLTF. The CDR3 DNA sequence: TGTGCCAGCAGAATCGGGACGGGCTCTGGGGCCAACGTCCTGACTTTC.

This sequence joins TRBV27 and TRBJ2-3; TRBD2 matches 8 bases. The CDR3 length is 14 residues. With V trimmed by 6 bases and J by 5 bases, 7 bases remained unmatched. Germline lookup yields CDR1 MNHEY and CDR2 SMNVEV (reference sequence). The CDR3 loop reads CASSLAGGRDTQYF. CDR3 DNA sequence: TGTGCCAGCAGCCTCGCGGGAGGAAGAGATACGCAGTATTTT.

V is TRBV7-9 and J is TRBJ1-6, with TRBD1 as a possible D gene (6 bases). Trimming took 4 bases from V and 10 from J, leaving 14 bases between them. CDR3 length: 14 amino acids. Per the germline V gene, CDR1 is SEHNR and CDR2 is FQNEAQ (reference sequence). This CDR3 is CASSSTGFWSPLHF. CDR3 DNA sequence: TGTGCCAGCAGCTCCACAGGGTTTTGGTCACCCCTCCACTTT.

V gene TRBV7-6 combines with J gene TRBJ2-1, with unresolved D. Germline assignment: CDR1 SGHVS and CDR2 FNYEAQ. This CDR3 spans 11 amino acids. With 5 bases removed from V and 7 bases from J, the gap between germline ends came to 6 bases. CDR3 sequence reads: CASSLENEQFF. CDR3 DNA sequence: TGTGCCAGCAGCCTAGAAAATGAGCAGTTCTTC. Variable domain in full (rest from reference TRBV7-6 and TRBJ2-1): GAGVSQSPRYKVTKRGQDVALRCDPISGHVSLYWYRQALGQGPEFLTYFNYEAQQDKSGLPNDRFSAERPEGSISTLTIQRTEQRDSAMYRCASSLENEQFFGPGTRLTVL.

The rearrangement joins TRBV6-5 to TRBJ2-7; D gene unclear. This CDR3 region has 12 residues. V was shortened by 6 bases and J by 9 bases, with 15 bases between the two germline ends. Germline loops: CDR1 MNHEY, CDR2 SVGAGI. Written as DNA, the CDR3 is TGTGCCAGCAGGGGTGGAGCGACGCGGCAGTACTTC. It specifies CASRGGATRQYF.

J is TRBJ1-5 and V is TRBV19, with D perhaps TRBD1 (6 bases). The CDR3 runs to 16 residues. CDR1 and CDR2 from the germline V gene are LNHDA and SQIVND (reference sequence). The germline V and J ends were trimmed by 6 bases and 6 bases, with 21 bases remaining between them. The CDR3 sequence: CASRSSRDTAGQPQHF. In DNA form, the CDR3 reads TGTGCCAGTAGATCGTCCCGGGACACCGCCGGTCAGCCCCAGCATTTT.

The chain recombines TRBV5-1 with TRBJ2-2; the match to TRBD2 covers 10 bases. This CDR3 comprises 16 residues. V trimming: 2 bases; J trimming: 9 bases; junction bases outside the gene matches: 10. The V gene's germline CDR1 is SGHRS and CDR2 YFSETQ. Here the CDR3 DNA reads TGCGCCAGCAGCTTTTCGCTAGCGGGAGATTTCAGGGAGCTGTTTTTT. It yields the protein CASSFSLAGDFRELFF.

The V gene is TRBV28, the J gene TRBJ1-5, with D unclear. Germline V lookup: CDR1 MDHEN, CDR2 SYDVKM. This CDR3 has 12 residues. V was trimmed by 7 bases and J by 0 bases, leaving 4 bases between them. The CDR3 coding sequence is TGTGCCAGCAAGGATAGCAATCAGCCCCAGCATTTT. Residues: CASKDSNQPQHF. The whole variable domain, filled in from reference TRBV28 and TRBJ1-5, reads DVKVTQSSRYLVKRTGEKVFLECVQDMDHENMFWYRQDPGLGLRLIYFSYDVKMKEKGDIPEGYSVSREKKERFSLILESASTNQTSMYLCASKDSNQPQHFGDGTRLSIL.

The chain couples TRBV5-8 to TRBJ2-7; tentative D call: TRBD1 (6 bases). CDR1 SGHTS and CDR2 YDEGEE come from the germline V gene. CDR3 length equals 14 residues. Trimming left V 10 bases short and J 6 bases short, with 23 bases between. The CDR3 reads CASGVGQPPVEQYF. In DNA, the CDR3 is TGTGCCTCCGGAGTAGGACAGCCCCCAGTCGAGCAGTACTTC.

This chain links TRBV2 with TRBJ1-5; no clear D. Trimming removed 8 bases at V and 0 bases at J, with 14 bases between. The CDR3 extends over 15 amino acids. Germline loops: CDR1 SNHLY, CDR2 FYNNEI. The CDR3 DNA follows: TGTGCCAGCGAGGCTTCAGCTTATAGCAATCAGCCCCAGCATTTT. Its translation is CASEASAYSNQPQHF. The full variable domain, in which reference TRBV2 and TRBJ1-5 provide the parts outside the CDR3, is EPEVTQTPSHQVTQMGQEVILRCVPISNHLYFYWYRQILGQKVEFLVSFYNNEISEKSEIFDDQFSVERPDGSNFTLKIRSTKLEDSAMYFCASEASAYSNQPQHFGDGTRLSIL.

The chain has TRBV28 and TRBJ2-1, with a weak D call TRBD2 (6 bases). With 3 bases removed from V and 0 bases from J, the gap between germline ends came to 9 bases. The CDR3 is 15 residues long. Germline assignment: CDR1 MDHEN and CDR2 SYDVKM. This chain's CDR3 is CASSLGGSSYNEQFF. The CDR3 DNA follows: TGTGCCAGCAGTTTGGGGGGAAGCTCCTACAATGAGCAGTTCTTC.

J is TRBJ1-2 and V is TRBV28, with D perhaps matching TRBD1 (5 bases). Germline V gene sequence: CDR1 MDHEN, CDR2 SYDVKM. CDR3 length: 13 amino acids. The V end was cut by 2 bases, the J end by 7 bases, with 11 bases between. As DNA, the CDR3 is TGTGCCAGCAGTTTAGGGGGGAATGGTGGCTACACCTTC. Translating gives CASSLGGNGGYTF.

V and J are TRBV28 and TRBJ1-5; D ambiguous. This CDR3 is built from 14 residues. From germline, CDR1 is MDHEN and CDR2 SYDVKM. V was clipped by 7 bases and J by 2 bases, with 12 bases between them. The CDR3 coding sequence is TGTGCCAGCACCCAAGTCGGGGGCAATCAGCCCCAGCATTTT. Translated: CASTQVGGNQPQHF. Drawing the rest from reference TRBV28 and TRBJ1-5, the complete variable domain is DVKVTQSSRYLVKRTGEKVFLECVQDMDHENMFWYRQDPGLGLRLIYFSYDVKMKEKGDIPEGYSVSREKKERFSLILESASTNQTSMYLCASTQVGGNQPQHFGDGTRLSIL.

The chain recombines TRBV10-3 with TRBJ1-5; D gene unclear. Between the trimmed V and J ends, which lost 8 bases and 7 bases, there was a span of 3 bases. CDR1 and CDR2 from the germline V gene are ENHRY and SYGVKD. The CDR3 extends over 9 amino acids. This CDR3 reads CAIGQPQHF. CDR3 bases: TGTGCCATCGGGCAGCCCCAGCATTTT.

The table lists this clone with a count of one. The CDR3 spells CAISESASGRADEQFF. CDR3 coding DNA: TGTGCCATCAGTGAGTCGGCTAGCGGGAGGGCGGATGAGCAGTTCTTC. The V call is TRBV10-3, the J call TRBJ2-1; 12 nucleotides agree with TRBD2. Germline-derived CDR1 and CDR2 are ENHRY and SYGVKD. Trimming took 0 bases from V and 8 from J; bases not matched to a gene: 5. CDR3 length: 16 residues.

This chain connects TRBV2 to TRBJ2-1, with 9 nucleotides matching TRBD2. The CDR3 has 15 amino acids. Looked up from germline, CDR1 is SNHLY and CDR2 is FYNNEI. V lost 7 bases to trimming and J lost 0 bases; unmatched junction nucleotides: 4. CDR3 in amino acids: CASTSGVSSYNEQFF. As DNA, the CDR3 is TGTGCCAGCACTAGCGGGGTGAGCTCCTACAATGAGCAGTTCTTC.

The chain uses TRBV30 and TRBJ2-7, with 8 bases lining up with TRBD1. This CDR3 is built from 14 residues. Germline lookup yields CDR1 GTSNPN and CDR2 SVGIG (reference sequence). J was trimmed by 3 bases and V by 6 bases; bases with no gene match: 10. CDR3 loop: CACQRTGTGYEQYF. The CDR3 nucleotides read TGTGCCTGCCAACGGACAGGGACGGGCTACGAGCAGTACTTC.

This chain uses TRBV30 with TRBJ2-1; D uncertain. Trimming pared 3 bases from V and 10 bases from J, leaving 13 bases between. Per the germline V gene, CDR1 is GTSNPN and CDR2 is SVGIG (reference sequence). This CDR3 contains 12 residues. The CDR3 sequence is CAWSRIIDEQFF. DNA of the CDR3: TGTGCCTGGAGCCGGATTATTGACGAGCAGTTCTTC. Full variable domain (rest looked up from reference TRBV30 and TRBJ2-1): SQTIHQWPATLVQPVGSPLSLECTVEGTSNPNLYWYRQAAGRGLQLLFYSVGIGQISSEVPQNLSASRPQDRQFILSSKKLLLSDSGFYLCAWSRIIDEQFFGPGTRLTVL.